This is a list of T cell receptor beta chains from one sample in a study of blood T cell repertoires in COVID-19. Data came from immunoSEQ multiplex PCR; TCRdb stores just in-frame clones and leaves some out. The table includes more than 120,000 clones, over 70% detected once. Sequences were obtained from peripheral blood. The source is a man aged 50 or older who had recovered from COVID-19. Both conserved end residues are part of each CDR3. Fields, in order: V gene, D gene, clone size, J gene, CDR3 protein, CDR3 DNA. D genes are given only for firm matches. The listing skips clone size in some rows; elsewhere it reads once, few, many or a size class.

v_call: TRBV29-1
d_call: .
clone_size: .
j_call: TRBJ1-1
cdr3_aa: CSVENILNTEAFF
cdr3_nt: TGCAGCGTTGAAAATATCTTGAACACTGAAGCTTTCTTT

v_call: TRBV9
d_call: .
clone_size: few
j_call: TRBJ1-2
cdr3_aa: CASSEEPTANYGYTF
cdr3_nt: TGTGCCAGCAGCGAAGAACCGACAGCTAACTATGGCTACACCTTC

v_call: TRBV5-4
d_call: .
clone_size: .
j_call: TRBJ2-5
cdr3_aa: CASSLELEETQYF
cdr3_nt: TGTGCCAGCAGCTTGGAACTAGAGGAGACCCAGTACTTC

v_call: TRBV5-1
d_call: TRBD2
clone_size: .
j_call: TRBJ2-7
cdr3_aa: CASSDGRGGAGEQYF
cdr3_nt: TGCGCCAGCAGCGACGGACGCGGGGGGGCTGGAGAGCAGTACTTC

v_call: TRBV11-2
d_call: TRBD2
clone_size: .
j_call: TRBJ2-5
cdr3_aa: CASSSLLAGEQETQYF
cdr3_nt: TGTGCCAGCAGCTCCCTGCTAGCGGGGGAACAAGAGACCCAGTACTTC

v_call: TRBV6-2/TRBV6-3
d_call: .
clone_size: .
j_call: TRBJ1-4
cdr3_aa: CASSTRTSTNEKLFF
cdr3_nt: TGTGCCAGCAGTACCAGGACTTCAACTAATGAAAAACTGTTTTTT

v_call: TRBV7-2
d_call: .
clone_size: once
j_call: TRBJ2-5
cdr3_aa: CASSYGGLETQYF
cdr3_nt: TGTGCCAGCAGTTACGGGGGGCTAGAGACCCAGTACTTC

v_call: TRBV6-2/TRBV6-3
d_call: .
clone_size: .
j_call: TRBJ1-2
cdr3_aa: CASSSAGSGVRGYTF
cdr3_nt: TGTGCCAGCAGTTCCGCTGGCTCGGGGGTGAGAGGCTACACCTTC

v_call: TRBV11-2
d_call: TRBD1
clone_size: .
j_call: TRBJ1-3
cdr3_aa: CASSRDREAGNTIYF
cdr3_nt: TGTGCCAGCAGCAGGGACAGGGAGGCTGGAAACACCATATATTTT

v_call: TRBV25-1
d_call: TRBD1
clone_size: .
j_call: TRBJ2-7
cdr3_aa: CASSPRTGGNEQYF
cdr3_nt: TGTGCCAGCAGTCCTAGGACAGGGGGGAACGAGCAGTACTTC

v_call: TRBV7-8
d_call: .
clone_size: .
j_call: TRBJ1-6
cdr3_aa: CASSSPNSPLHF
cdr3_nt: TGTGCCAGCAGCTCCCCAAATTCACCCCTCCACTTT

v_call: TRBV7-9
d_call: TRBD1
clone_size: .
j_call: TRBJ2-1
cdr3_aa: CASSFPRDSYNEQFF
cdr3_nt: TGTGCCAGCAGCTTCCCCCGGGACAGCTACAATGAGCAGTTCTTC

v_call: TRBV11-3
d_call: .
clone_size: .
j_call: TRBJ2-3
cdr3_aa: CASSFDYSTDTQYF
cdr3_nt: TGTGCCAGCAGCTTCGACTATAGCACAGATACGCAGTATTTT

v_call: TRBV9
d_call: TRBD2
clone_size: .
j_call: TRBJ2-1
cdr3_aa: CASSVAGGGASPFF
cdr3_nt: TGTGCCAGCAGCGTAGCGGGCGGGGGGGCTTCACCGTTCTTC

v_call: TRBV10-3
d_call: .
clone_size: .
j_call: TRBJ1-4
cdr3_aa: CAISVNREPNEKLFF
cdr3_nt: TGTGCCATCAGTGTCAACAGGGAGCCTAATGAAAAACTGTTTTTT

v_call: TRBV6-5
d_call: TRBD1
clone_size: .
j_call: TRBJ1-5
cdr3_aa: CASSVGDSDNQPQHF
cdr3_nt: TGTGCCAGCAGCGTAGGGGACAGCGACAATCAGCCCCAGCATTTT

v_call: TRBV9
d_call: .
clone_size: .
j_call: TRBJ1-6
cdr3_aa: CASSVETGSNSPLHF
cdr3_nt: TGTGCCAGCAGCGTGGAGACAGGATCTAATTCACCCCTCCACTTT

v_call: TRBV5-1
d_call: .
clone_size: .
j_call: TRBJ2-7
cdr3_aa: CASSLEVRGYEQYF
cdr3_nt: TGCGCCAGCAGCTTGGAAGTCAGGGGATACGAGCAGTACTTC

v_call: TRBV10-3
d_call: TRBD1
clone_size: once
j_call: TRBJ1-3
cdr3_aa: CAISRQGNGNTIYF
cdr3_nt: TGTGCCATCAGTAGACAGGGGAATGGAAACACCATATATTTT

v_call: TRBV5-1
d_call: TRBD2
clone_size: .
j_call: TRBJ2-5
cdr3_aa: CASSFGGKETQYF
cdr3_nt: TGCGCCAGCAGCTTCGGGGGGAAAGAGACCCAGTACTTC

v_call: TRBV6-2/TRBV6-3
d_call: .
clone_size: .
j_call: TRBJ1-6
cdr3_aa: CASSYFDSSPLHF
cdr3_nt: TGTGCCAGCAGTTACTTTGACTCTTCACCCCTCCACTTT

v_call: TRBV6-5
d_call: .
clone_size: .
j_call: TRBJ2-5
cdr3_aa: CASSYTASVGTQYF
cdr3_nt: TGTGCCAGCAGTTACACGGCTAGCGTAGGGACCCAGTACTTC

v_call: TRBV4-2
d_call: .
clone_size: .
j_call: TRBJ1-2
cdr3_aa: CASSQAGAHDYGYTF
cdr3_nt: TGTGCCAGCAGCCAAGCAGGGGCTCATGACTATGGCTACACCTTC

v_call: TRBV28
d_call: .
clone_size: .
j_call: TRBJ2-6
cdr3_aa: CASSFHSSGGTSGANVLTF
cdr3_nt: TGTGCCAGCAGTTTTCATTCATCCGGGGGTACTTCTGGGGCCAACGTCCTGACTTTC

v_call: TRBV7-2
d_call: .
clone_size: .
j_call: TRBJ2-7
cdr3_aa: CASSLRRGDYEQYF
cdr3_nt: TGTGCCAGCAGCTTAAGAAGGGGCGATTACGAGCAGTACTTC

v_call: TRBV7-2
d_call: .
clone_size: .
j_call: TRBJ2-7
cdr3_aa: CASSPWTGDEQYF
cdr3_nt: TGTGCCAGCAGCCCATGGACGGGGGACGAGCAGTACTTC

v_call: TRBV24-1
d_call: TRBD2
clone_size: .
j_call: TRBJ2-3
cdr3_aa: CATSDLSGGDTQYF
cdr3_nt: TGTGCCACCAGTGATTTAAGCGGGGGTGATACGCAGTATTTT

v_call: TRBV19
d_call: .
clone_size: .
j_call: TRBJ2-1
cdr3_aa: CASSIAGSGNEQFF
cdr3_nt: TGTGCCAGTAGTATAGCCGGGTCAGGGAATGAGCAGTTCTTC

v_call: TRBV30
d_call: .
clone_size: .
j_call: TRBJ1-5
cdr3_aa: CAWSAGLSGQPQHF
cdr3_nt: TGTGCCTGGAGTGCGGGGTTATCAGGTCAGCCCCAGCATTTT

v_call: TRBV4-3
d_call: .
clone_size: .
j_call: TRBJ1-2
cdr3_aa: CASSQGPEPANYGYTF
cdr3_nt: TGCGCCAGCAGCCAAGGCCCGGAGCCTGCTAACTATGGCTACACCTTC

v_call: TRBV11-2
d_call: TRBD1
clone_size: .
j_call: TRBJ2-7
cdr3_aa: CASSSPTGGLYSYEQYF
cdr3_nt: TGTGCCAGCAGCTCTCCTACAGGGGGCCTGTACTCCTACGAGCAGTACTTC

v_call: TRBV20-1
d_call: TRBD1
clone_size: .
j_call: TRBJ1-2
cdr3_aa: CRPTGLDGYTF
cdr3_nt: TGCAGGCCGACAGGGTTGGATGGCTACACCTTC

v_call: TRBV7-2
d_call: .
clone_size: .
j_call: TRBJ1-2
cdr3_aa: CASSPVVVRAPNYGYTF
cdr3_nt: TGTGCCAGCAGCCCCGTAGTAGTGAGGGCCCCCAACTATGGCTACACCTTC

v_call: TRBV5-6
d_call: TRBD1
clone_size: .
j_call: TRBJ1-2
cdr3_aa: CASSYGTGGYTF
cdr3_nt: TGTGCCAGCAGCTACGGGACAGGGGGCTACACCTTC

v_call: TRBV7-2
d_call: .
clone_size: .
j_call: TRBJ2-2
cdr3_aa: CASSPFRLGTGELFF
cdr3_nt: TGTGCCAGCAGCCCATTTCGTCTCGGCACCGGGGAGCTGTTTTTT

v_call: TRBV19
d_call: .
clone_size: .
j_call: TRBJ1-1
cdr3_aa: CASSPLTENTEAFF
cdr3_nt: TGTGCCAGTAGTCCACTGACAGAGAACACTGAAGCTTTCTTT

v_call: TRBV7-2
d_call: TRBD2
clone_size: .
j_call: TRBJ2-5
cdr3_aa: CASSSTSGGAGETQYF
cdr3_nt: TGTGCCAGCAGCTCCACTAGCGGGGGGGCCGGCGAGACCCAGTACTTC

v_call: TRBV10-2
d_call: TRBD1
clone_size: .
j_call: TRBJ2-1
cdr3_aa: CANSESGPGQGAHNEQFF
cdr3_nt: TGCGCCAACAGTGAATCAGGTCCGGGACAGGGTGCCCACAATGAGCAGTTCTTC

v_call: TRBV29-1
d_call: TRBD1
clone_size: .
j_call: TRBJ1-1
cdr3_aa: CSVRRDRGFNTEAFF
cdr3_nt: TGCAGCGTCCGTCGGGACAGGGGGTTCAACACTGAAGCTTTCTTT

v_call: TRBV6-5
d_call: .
clone_size: .
j_call: TRBJ1-1
cdr3_aa: CASSYLQGTNTEAFF
cdr3_nt: TGTGCCAGCAGTTACCTGCAGGGTACGAACACTGAAGCTTTCTTT

v_call: TRBV24-1
d_call: .
clone_size: once
j_call: TRBJ1-2
cdr3_aa: CATSEGDGGYTF
cdr3_nt: TGTGCCACCAGTGAAGGGGATGGTGGCTACACCTTC

v_call: TRBV2
d_call: TRBD1
clone_size: .
j_call: TRBJ1-4
cdr3_aa: CASSRPGTGLEKLFF
cdr3_nt: TGTGCCAGCAGTCGCCCCGGGACAGGGCTCGAAAAACTGTTTTTT

v_call: TRBV5-1
d_call: .
clone_size: .
j_call: TRBJ1-3
cdr3_aa: CASSLSGSGNTIYF
cdr3_nt: TGCGCCAGCAGCTTAAGCGGTTCTGGAAACACCATATATTTT

v_call: TRBV27
d_call: .
clone_size: .
j_call: TRBJ2-1
cdr3_aa: CASSPYGPSYNEQFF
cdr3_nt: TGTGCCAGCAGCCCTTATGGGCCTTCCTACAATGAGCAGTTCTTC

v_call: TRBV14
d_call: .
clone_size: .
j_call: TRBJ2-6
cdr3_aa: CASSPFKGAGANVLTF
cdr3_nt: TGTGCCAGCAGCCCGTTCAAGGGGGCTGGGGCCAACGTCCTGACTTTC

v_call: TRBV7-9
d_call: .
clone_size: .
j_call: TRBJ1-1
cdr3_aa: CASSFGLRDTEAFF
cdr3_nt: TGTGCCAGCAGCTTCGGTCTGAGGGACACTGAAGCTTTCTTT

v_call: TRBV5-8
d_call: .
clone_size: .
j_call: TRBJ1-5
cdr3_aa: CASSLDQVLAFYSNQPQHF
cdr3_nt: TGTGCCAGCAGCTTGGATCAGGTTCTAGCTTTTTATAGCAATCAGCCCCAGCATTTT

v_call: TRBV4-1
d_call: TRBD1
clone_size: .
j_call: TRBJ2-3
cdr3_aa: CASSPPGQGATDTQYF
cdr3_nt: TGCGCCAGCAGCCCGCCGGGACAGGGAGCGACAGATACGCAGTATTTT

v_call: TRBV2
d_call: .
clone_size: .
j_call: TRBJ2-1
cdr3_aa: CASSGGPSSYNEQFF
cdr3_nt: TGTGCCAGCAGTGGGGGGCCGAGCTCCTACAATGAGCAGTTCTTC

v_call: TRBV19
d_call: TRBD1
clone_size: .
j_call: TRBJ2-2
cdr3_aa: CASRDRGQIGELFF
cdr3_nt: TGTGCCAGTAGGGACAGGGGGCAAATCGGGGAGCTGTTTTTT

v_call: TRBV4-3
d_call: TRBD1
clone_size: .
j_call: TRBJ1-3
cdr3_aa: CASSQVIRDSSLGNTIYF
cdr3_nt: TGCGCCAGCAGCCAAGTGATACGGGACAGCTCTCTGGGAAACACCATATATTTT

v_call: TRBV10-3
d_call: .
clone_size: .
j_call: TRBJ2-7
cdr3_aa: CAISDRAGAYEQYF
cdr3_nt: TGTGCCATCAGTGACAGGGCTGGAGCCTACGAGCAGTACTTC

v_call: TRBV14
d_call: TRBD2
clone_size: .
j_call: TRBJ2-7
cdr3_aa: CASSQGVAGVEQYF
cdr3_nt: TGTGCCAGCAGCCAAGGAGTAGCGGGGGTCGAGCAGTACTTC

v_call: TRBV5-5
d_call: .
clone_size: .
j_call: TRBJ1-2
cdr3_aa: CASSLVRQLYGYTF
cdr3_nt: TGTGCCAGCAGCTTGGTGCGTCAACTCTATGGCTACACCTTC